What follows are 18 T cell receptor beta chains derived from one specimen sequenced in a study of prognosis after radiotherapy for stage I lung cancer. TCR beta CDR3 was amplified from genomic DNA by two-round multiplex PCR. The use of primers specific to each TRBV and TRBJ gene characterized first-round PCR. TCRdb fed the multiplex PCR reads into MiXCR, producing one record per CDR3 protein. The sample contains around 15,000 distinct CDR3 sequences, approximately 53% of which appear only once. Sequencing used PBMCs, obtained before or after stereotactic body radiation therapy (not recorded which). These receptors were collected from a donor over 45 with non-small cell lung cancer.

The chain combines TRBV19 with TRBJ2-1, with 10 bases lining up with TRBD2. The V gene end was trimmed by 5 bases and the J gene end by 4 bases; junction bases not matched to a gene: 17. Germline V gives CDR1 LNHDA, CDR2 SQIVND (reference sequence). This CDR3 is 19 amino acids long. The CDR3 loop reads CASSPPGGAGGGPYNEQFF. CDR3 DNA: TGTGCCAGTAGTCCCCCAGGGGGAGCGGGGGGGGGGCCTTACAATGAGCAGTTCTTC.

The count of this clonotype is one. It differs at one base from a far larger clone, so likely a read error. The DNA for the CDR3 is TGTGCCAGCACCTCAGGGCCCGGGACAGGTAAATCCCAGTACTTC. This codes for CASTSGPGTGKSQYF. The V call is TRBV6-5, the J call TRBJ2-7; 8 bases align to TRBD1. Germline trimming cut 7 bases from V and 10 bases from J; bases unmatched to any gene: 18. The CDR3 is 15 amino acids. The V gene's germline CDR1 is MNHEY and CDR2 SVGAGI.

The chain has TRBV7-3 and TRBJ2-6; 7 bases line up with TRBD1. The CDR3 covers 18 residues. The V and J ends lost 5 bases and 1 base, in that order; junction bases with no gene match: 11. Germline V CDR1 and CDR2: SGHTA, FQGTGA. In nucleotides, the CDR3 is TGTGCCAGCAGCACCAGAAACAGGGGACGGTCTGGGGCCAACGTCCTGACTTTC. Encoded protein: CASSTRNRGRSGANVLTF.

This clonotype occurred many times. The V call is TRBV20-1, the J call TRBJ2-2; D is unresolved. Germline values: CDR1 DFQATT, CDR2 SNEGSKA (reference sequence). Deletions cut 0 bases from V and 7 bases from J, with 18 bases between. This CDR3 comprises 16 residues. The chain's CDR3 is CSARDVIGQGNGELFF. CDR3 nucleotide sequence: TGCAGTGCTAGAGATGTTATTGGGCAAGGCAACGGGGAGCTGTTTTTT.

In regard to this clonotype: It differs at one base from a far larger clone, so likely a read error. V gene TRBV6-2 or TRBV6-3 combines with J gene TRBJ1-4; D is possibly TRBD1 (5 bases). Trimming removed 5 bases from V and 8 bases from J, with 21 bases in between. CDR3 length equals 16 residues. CDR1 is MNHEY and CDR2 is SVGEGT in the germline V gene. The CDR3 is CASSELKGWGDEKLFF. DNA for the CDR3: TGTGCCAGCAGTGAACTTAAAGGGTGGGGGGACGAAAAACTGTTTTTT.

Turning to this clonotype: A far bigger clonotype differs at one base, so this is likely a read error. The genes are TRBV6-1 and TRBJ2-1; no definite D call. The length of the CDR3 is 13 residues. CDR1 is MNHNS and CDR2 is SASEGT in the germline V gene. V gave up 8 bases and J gave up 7 bases, with 15 bases separating them. The CDR3 DNA reads as TGTGCCAGCGCCATTACGACTGGGAATGAGCAGTTCTTC. It encodes CASAITTGNEQFF.

The chain joins TRBV4-3 to TRBJ2-1; D gene ambiguous. CDR1 is LGHNA and CDR2 is YSLEER in the germline V gene. CDR3 size: 12 residues. The ends were cut back, 3 bases at V and 7 bases at J, with 7 bases in the middle. CDR3 nucleotides: TGCGCCAGCAGCCAGGCTAGGAATGAGCAGTTCTTC. This codes for CASSQARNEQFF.

As DNA, the CDR3 is TGCGCCAGCAGCAAAGGGGTGACTCGGGAGACCCAGTACTTC. Protein product: CASSKGVTRETQYF. This sequence joins TRBV5-1 and TRBJ2-5, with D maybe TRBD1 (5 bases). Trimming shortened V by 4 bases and J by 5 bases, and 15 bases separated the two germline ends. The V gene's germline CDR1 is SGHRS and CDR2 YFSETQ. CDR3 length equals 14 residues.

This clonotype showed up just a few times. This likely reflects a read error, since a far larger clone is one base away. The J gene is TRBJ2-7, the V gene TRBV6-6; D remains ambiguous. This CDR3 region has 11 residues. V was clipped by 8 bases and J by 6 bases, with 11 bases between them. Germline-derived CDR1 and CDR2 are MNHNY and SVGAGI (reference sequence). Here the CDR3 reads CASWGNCEQYF. CDR3 DNA sequence: TGTGCCAGCTGGGGAAACTGCGAGCAGTACTTC.

The chain combines TRBV7-3 with TRBJ2-5, with unresolved D. Germline V gene sequence: CDR1 SGHTA, CDR2 FQGTGA. The V and J ends lost 0 bases and 1 base respectively, with 9 bases between them. There are 15 residues in the CDR3. The chain's CDR3 is CASSLTGGTQETQYF. CDR3 nucleotide sequence: TGTGCCAGCAGCTTAACAGGCGGTACCCAAGAGACCCAGTACTTC. The whole variable domain, filled in from reference TRBV7-3 and TRBJ2-5, reads GAGVSQTPSNKVTEKGKYVELRCDPISGHTALYWYRQSLGQGPEFLIYFQGTGAADDSGLPNDRFFAVRPEGSVSTLKIQRTERGDSAVYLCASSLTGGTQETQYFGPGTRLLVL.

The chain combines TRBV7-9 with TRBJ2-3; perhaps TRBD2 as D (5 bases). The CDR3 is made up of 15 amino acids. V was pared by 1 base and J by 6 bases, with 14 bases between. The germline V gene encodes CDR1 SEHNR and CDR2 FQNEAQ (reference sequence). In DNA form, the CDR3 reads TGTGCCAGCAGCTTAGGGTCGGGGTTGGCGGATACGCAGTATTTT. Its translation: CASSLGSGLADTQYF.

V and J are TRBV28 and TRBJ1-1; D gene ambiguous. Germline V CDR1 and CDR2: MDHEN, SYDVKM. V shed 9 bases and J shed 3 bases, with 17 bases lying between them. The CDR3 covers 14 residues. The CDR3 DNA sequence: TGTGCCAGTAGCCGAGCAGTCCCGTACACTGAAGCTTTCTTT. Translating gives CASSRAVPYTEAFF.

The sample holds many counts of this clonotype. The chain uses TRBV20-1 and TRBJ1-5; a weak D match, TRBD1 (5 bases). The V gene's germline CDR1 is DFQATT and CDR2 SNEGSKA (reference sequence). V was pared by 2 bases and J by 0 bases, with 17 bases between. The CDR3 consists of 17 residues. The CDR3 loop is CSARSVLGRGSNQPQHF. CDR3 nucleotides: TGCAGTGCTAGATCCGTTTTGGGGCGCGGTAGCAATCAGCCCCAGCATTTT.

This clonotype showed up just a few times. The germline gene is not matched at one end of the junction; a read error may be the cause. The gene calls are TRBV11-2 and TRBJ2-2; 10 bases line up with TRBD1. Germline lookup yields CDR1 SGHAT and CDR2 FQNNGV. There are 14 residues in the CDR3. CDR3 DNA sequence: TGCGCCAGCGGATCGGGACAGGGGACCGGGGAGCTGTTTTTT. It yields the protein CASGSGQGTGELFF.

CDR3 nucleotides: TGTGCCAGTAGTATCGGGTACGAGCAGTACTTC. Its translation: CASSIGYEQYF. The chain uses TRBV19 and TRBJ2-7; the D is unclear. V was clipped by 3 bases and J by 4 bases, with 4 bases between them. The CDR3 sequence is 11 residues long. Germline CDR1 LNHDA, CDR2 SQIVND (reference sequence).

This chain joins TRBV5-4 and TRBJ1-4; possible D gene TRBD1, 5 bases. V was shortened by 0 bases and J by 7 bases, with 13 bases between the two germline ends. Germline V gene sequence: CDR1 SGHNT, CDR2 YYREEE (reference sequence). CDR3 length: 15 residues. The CDR3 loop reads CASSLVGGESEKLFF. The CDR3 bases are TGTGCCAGCAGCTTGGTTGGAGGGGAGAGTGAAAAACTGTTTTTT.

This chain links TRBV12-3 or TRBV12-4 with TRBJ2-1; 7 bases align to TRBD1. V dropped 2 bases and J dropped 5; count of bases not matched to a gene: 12. The CDR3 covers 17 residues. This CDR3 reads CASSLPTDRVKNNEQFF. In DNA form, the CDR3 reads TGTGCCAGCAGTTTACCAACTGACAGGGTAAAGAACAATGAGCAGTTCTTC.

By its share, this clonotype is medium-sized. The CDR3 nucleotides read TGTGCCAGTCTACAGGGTTCCAACTATGGCTACACCTTC. It encodes CASLQGSNYGYTF. This chain links TRBV6-4 with TRBJ1-2; possibly TRBD1 for D (6 bases). The germline V and J ends were trimmed by 9 bases and 2 bases, with 13 bases remaining between them. This CDR3 spans 13 amino acids. Per germline, CDR1 MRHNA and CDR2 SNTAGT.